The 21 T cell receptor delta chains below come from one sample, sequenced in a study of γδ T cells in repeated Plasmodium falciparum infection. TCRdb reran clone calling via CATT on the multiplex PCR reads. The table has more than 70,000 delta-chain clones, approximately 0.96% seen once. Gammadelta T cells were flow-sorted from PBMC into Vgamma9/Vdelta2+ and Vdelta2-negative populations for bulk analysis. Sequencing used gamma-delta T cells from blood. The receptors derive from a pool of human donors (malaria-infected and uninfected, not separated).

This clone was seen a handful of times. Given a far larger clone just one base away, this is likely a sequencing read error. Other nucleotide sequences in the sample specify the same CDR3. The V gene is given as TRDV2, and no J gene call is available; the table's D gene call, TRDD3, was not cross checked with the DNA. From germline, CDR1 is GEAIGNYY and CDR2 EKD. The CDR3 length is 15 residues. This chain's CDR3 is CACDTVGGLTAQLFF. The CDR3 nucleotides are TGTGCCTGTGACACGGTGGGGGGGTTGACAGCACAGCTCTTCTTT.

Regarding this clone: A far larger clone is a single base away, which makes a read error likely. Additional DNA sequences in this sample encode the identical CDR3. The genes are TRDV1 and TRDJ1, with D tentatively TRDD3 (5 bases). Germline matching of the DNA provided the J gene here, since TCRdb leaves it blank. CDR1 TSWWSYY and CDR2 QGS come from the germline V gene. CDR3 length: 19 residues. In nucleotides, the CDR3 is TGCGCTCTTGGGGAACTAAAGGTGACTACTGTTCGGTACACCGATAAACTCATCTTT. Its protein is CALGELKVTTVRYTDKLIF.

Concerning this clone itself: A read error likely explains this, since a far larger clone differs by one base. Other DNA sequences from this sample encode an identical CDR3 as well. This chain uses TRDV3 with TRDJ1, with D possibly TRDD3 on 5 matching bases. Between the trimmed V and J ends, which lost 1 base and 3 bases, there was a span of 18 bases. The germline CDR1 and CDR2 sequences are TVYSNPD and GDNSRS (reference sequence). The CDR3 runs to 15 residues. CDR3 loop: CAFIRAAFWADKLIF. CDR3 nucleotide sequence: TGTGCCTTTATACGGGCCGCGTTCTGGGCCGATAAACTCATCTTT. The entire variable domain, with the rest obtained from reference TRDV3 and TRDJ1, is as follows: CDKVTQSSPDQTVASGSEVVLLCTYDTVYSNPDLFWYRIRPDYSFQFVFYGDNSRSEGADFTQGRFSVKHILTQKAFHLVISPVRTEDSATYYCAFIRAAFWADKLIFGKGTRVTVEP.

On this clone itself: This likely reflects a read error, since a far larger clone is one base away. This specimen includes other DNA sequences encoding the same CDR3. The chain combines TRDV2 with TRDJ1, with 10 bases that match TRDD3. The J gene was missing in TCRdb and was found by matching the end of the DNA to germline. The V gene's germline CDR1 is GEAIGNYY and CDR2 EKD. CDR3 size: 19 residues. The CDR3 DNA sequence: TGCGCCTGTGACACGATGAGAGTCTGGGGGATAGGAACGACCGATAAACTCATCTTT. Translating it yields CACDTMRVWGIGTTDKLIF.

This clone was counted many times. This chain connects TRDV1 to TRDJ1, with TRDD3 identical over 10 bases. Germline V gene data show CDR1 as TSWWSYY and CDR2 as QGS. V lost 7 bases and J lost 3; bases outside the gene matches: 38. The CDR3 length is 25 residues. This chain's CDR3 is CALATLLDSSLGGIRTASCSDKLIF. In nucleotides, the CDR3 is TGTGCTCTTGCGACGCTATTAGATTCCTCCTTAGGGGGGATACGGACCGCGAGTTGTTCCGATAAACTCATCTTT.

This clone occurred a few times. The TCRdb protein, from a much larger clone, departs from this DNA's translation at residue 9, likely by read error; the protein shown derives from the DNA. The chain has TRDV2 and TRDJ1; D call uncertain. The V gene's germline CDR1 is GEAIGNYY and CDR2 EKD. The CDR3 spans 18 residues. CDR3 residues: CACDHVLRAADSTNKLIF. CDR3 DNA sequence: TGTGCCTGTGACCACGTCCTCCGTGCTGCCGATTCCACCAATAAACTCATCTTT.

A remark on this clone: TCRdb's listed protein matches a much larger clone and diverges from this DNA's translation at residue 3, likely through a read error; the protein shown comes from the DNA. The V gene is TRDV1, the J gene TRDJ1; D is unresolved. There are 16 residues in the CDR3. Germline V gene data show CDR1 as TSWWSYY and CDR2 as QGS. The CDR3 protein is CAFGEGGLKGTDKLIF. The CDR3 coding sequence is TGTGCTTTTGGAGAGGGAGGGCTTAAGGGCACCGATAAACTCATCTTT.

In its sample, this clone was seen many times. The translation of this DNA and the TCRdb protein of a much larger clone differ at residue 9, probably owing to a read error; the protein shown here is translated from the DNA. The V and J genes are TRDV1 and TRDJ1; 11 bases are shared with TRDD3. TCRdb lists no J gene, so it was determined here by aligning the DNA to germline. CDR3 size: 22 residues. Looked up from germline, CDR1 is TSWWSYY and CDR2 is QGS. The V gene end was trimmed by 3 bases and the J gene end by 2 bases; junction bases not matched to a gene: 23. CDR3 region: CALGDLFPMGGNGGYGTDKLIF. CDR3 DNA sequence: TGTGCTCTTGGGGATTTATTTCCTATGGGGGGCAATGGGGGATACGGTACCGATAAACTCATCTTT.

This clone was detected many times. This DNA's translation and the protein TCRdb lists, from a much larger clone, do not match at residue 13, likely due to a read error; the protein shown is translated from the DNA. The chain employs TRDV1 and TRDJ1; D remains ambiguous. The germline gives CDR1 TSWWSYY, CDR2 QGS. The CDR3 is 16 residues long. The CDR3 nucleotides read TGTGCTCTTGGGGTCGCTCCCACCCAGTACACCGATGAACTCATCTTT. As protein: CALGVAPTQYTDELIF.

This clone showed up many times. This sequence is one base from a far larger clone and is likely a read error. Other DNA sequences in this sample translate to the same CDR3. This chain joins TRDV2 and TRDJ1; 13 bases align to TRDD3. V lost 3 bases, J lost 3 bases, and 12 bases stayed unmatched. This CDR3 spans 18 amino acids. The germline V gene has CDR1 GEAIGNYY and CDR2 EKD. CDR3 sequence (DNA): TGTGCCTGTGACTCCGGGGTACTGGGGGATACGCTGTCCGATAAACTCATCTTT. Translation gives CACDSGVLGDTLSDKLIF.

A remark on this clone: A far larger clone is one nucleotide away, so this likely arose from a read error. This sample also contains other DNA sequences that code for the same CDR3. The chain uses TRDV2 and TRDJ1; 12 bases fit TRDD3. Germline matching of the DNA provided the J gene here, since TCRdb leaves it blank. The CDR3 consists of 18 residues. Germline trimming cut 0 bases from V and 0 bases from J; bases unmatched to any gene: 7. Germline values: CDR1 GEAIGNYY, CDR2 EKD. CDR3 DNA: TGTGCCTGTGACACCGGCGACTGGGGGATACCTGACACCGATAAACTCATCTTT. This translates into CACDTGDWGIPDTDKLIF.

In its sample, this clone was seen a few times. The protein in TCRdb stems from a much larger clone and differs at residue 9 from this DNA's translation, likely a read error; here the protein is translated from the DNA. The rearrangement uses TRDV1 and TRDJ1; 10 bases match TRDD3. In the absence of a J gene in TCRdb, the DNA was matched to germline to assign it here. The CDR3 is 21 residues long. Trimming took 3 bases from V and 0 from J; bases not matched to a gene: 19. Germline CDR1 and CDR2: TSWWSYY and QGS. CDR3 nucleotides: TGTGCTCTTGGGGATCCTCCTTCCCCCCGGGACTGGGGGATGTACACCGATAAACTCATCTTT. It encodes CALGDPPSPRDWGMYTDKLIF.

This clone was seen a few times. The translation of this DNA and the TCRdb protein of a much larger clone differ at residue 10, probably owing to a read error; the protein shown here is translated from the DNA. The genes are TRDV1 and TRDJ1, with D possibly being TRDD3 (6 bases). The J gene, not given by TCRdb, was assigned here from a germline match of the nucleotide sequence. The V gene lost 1 base and the J gene lost 0 bases, with 24 bases spanning the gap. Germline V gives CDR1 TSWWSYY, CDR2 QGS. The CDR3 is 20 residues long. This chain's CDR3 is CALGERLAAPGDKYTDKLIF. The CDR3, as DNA: TGTGCTCTTGGGGAACGGTTGGCTGCACCGGGGGACAAGTACACCGATAAACTCATCTTT.

A word on this clone: The TCRdb protein, from a much larger clone, departs from this DNA's translation at residue 10, likely by read error; the protein shown derives from the DNA. The chain recombines TRDV2 with TRDJ1; 12 nucleotides agree with TRDD3. TCRdb carries no J gene annotation; the J gene was assigned here by matching the DNA with germline. The length of the CDR3 is 16 residues. The V gene end was trimmed by 4 bases and the J gene end by 0 bases; junction bases not matched to a gene: 5. Germline assignment: CDR1 GEAIGNYY and CDR2 EKD. The CDR3 sequence is CACDLLGDTDTDKLIF. The DNA for the CDR3 is TGTGCCTGTGATCTTCTGGGGGATACGGACACCGATAAACTCATCTTT.

This clone has a handful of counts. Only one base separates this from a far larger clonotype, so it likely reflects a read error. At the DNA level, this CDR3 is encoded by other sequences in the same sample as well. The J gene is TRDJ1, the V gene TRDV1; a possible D gene is TRDD2 (7 bases). CDR1 is TSWWSYY, CDR2 QGS, per germline. The CDR3 consists of 24 residues. The CDR3 protein is CALGEGFLRILPTWASLRYDKLIF. Here the CDR3 DNA reads TGTGCTCTTGGGGAAGGGTTCCTACGGATACTCCCAACCTGGGCTTCTTTACGATACGATAAGCTCATCTTT.

Remarks on this clone: TCRdb attributes to this sequence the protein of a much larger clone, which differs from the DNA translation at residue 11; a read error is likely, and the protein displayed is translated from the DNA. The chain uses TRDV2 and TRDJ1, with D possibly matching TRDD3 (6 bases). Because TCRdb records no J gene, it was assigned here through a match of the DNA to germline. The CDR3 loop spans 15 amino acids. Germline V CDR1 and CDR2: GEAIGNYY, EKD. CDR3 sequence (DNA): TGTGCCTGTGACACGGGGGGAGACCACACCGGTAAACTCATCTTT. It is translated as CACDTGGDHTGKLIF.

This clone was detected a few times. TCRdb's entry gives the protein of a much larger clone, which mismatches this DNA's translation at residue 11, likely from a read error; the protein reported here is translated from the DNA. This chain uses TRDV3 with TRDJ1; TRDD3 matches 12 bases. The J gene was missing in TCRdb and was found by matching the end of the DNA to germline. CDR1 is TVYSNPD and CDR2 is GDNSRS in the germline V gene (reference sequence). CDR3 size: 15 residues. The CDR3 nucleotides are TGTGCCTCCTGGGGGATACGAACTAACACCGGTAAACTCATCTTT. Its translation: CASWGIRTNTGKLIF.

This clone appeared many times. At one end, the junction sequence differs from germline, possibly due to a read error. The V call is TRDV2, the J call TRDJ1; D not certain. Germline matching of the DNA provided the J gene here, since TCRdb leaves it blank. The CDR3 length is 13 residues. Looked up from germline, CDR1 is GEAIGNYY and CDR2 is EKD. In nucleotides, the CDR3 is TGTGCCTGTGACGCCCCTGGCACCGGTAAACTCATCTTT. This gives the protein CACDAPGTGKLIF.

Turning to this clone: The protein in TCRdb stems from a much larger clone and differs at residue 3 from this DNA's translation, likely a read error; here the protein is translated from the DNA. The rearrangement uses TRDV2 and TRDJ3, with 7 bases lining up with TRDD3. In the absence of a J gene in TCRdb, the DNA was matched to germline to assign it here. This CDR3 has 19 residues. Germline V lookup: CDR1 GEAIGNYY, CDR2 EKD. The DNA of the CDR3 is TGTGCCCGTGACACCCTGGGGGGTCGAAGCTCCTGGGACACCCGACAGATGTTTTTC. Translation: CARDTLGGRSSWDTRQMFF.

A note on this clone: This DNA's translation and the protein TCRdb lists, from a much larger clone, do not match at residue 16, likely due to a read error; the protein shown is translated from the DNA. The V and J genes are TRDV2 and TRDJ1; 11 bases line up with TRDD3. The J gene is absent in TCRdb and was assigned here via DNA matching to germline. The CDR3 is made up of 19 amino acids. Germline V CDR1 and CDR2: GEAIGNYY, EKD. The CDR3 protein is CACDTVRLGDTQSTDRLIF. The DNA for the CDR3 is TGTGCCTGTGACACCGTGCGGTTGGGGGATACGCAGTCCACCGATAGACTCATCTTT.

This clone was recorded many times. The amino acid sequence in TCRdb belongs to a much larger clone and departs from this DNA's translation at residue 15, likely a sequencing read error; the sequence shown is translated from the DNA. The genes are TRDV2 and TRDJ1; 8 bases match TRDD3. Germline V gene lookup returns CDR1 GEAIGNYY and CDR2 EKD. This CDR3 region has 16 residues. This CDR3 is CACDTLGARGADKLTF. The CDR3 region has the DNA TGTGCCTGTGACACACTGGGGGCCCGAGGGGCCGATAAACTCACCTTT.